There are a few counts of the clone carrying this T cell receptor (beta chain). Antigen specificity is unknown. This CDR3 region has 16 residues. Trimming took 0 bases from V and 3 from J; bases not matched to a gene: 6. Germline V lookup: CDR1 MRHNA, CDR2 SNTAGT. Diagnosis relied on clinical symptoms, serum thyroxine and TRAb, thyroid ultrasound and orbital computed tomography. The data belong to a study of T cells in Graves' hyperthyroidism and ophthalmopathy. General study points: Researchers found most expanded thyroid clonotypes above 0.001 in blood as well.

Amplified TCR beta CDR3 regions came from RNA transcripts. RT-PCR in the first round (using the HTBI primer set) targeted the TCR CDR3. MiXCR, applied by TCRdb to the multiplex PCR reads, yields one record per CDR3 protein. Here the sample spans some 200,000 distinct CDR3 sequences, roughly 17% being singletons. J is TRBJ2-3 and V is TRBV6-4, with 7 bases lining up with TRBD2. Sequencing used blood. The sequence was obtained from a woman between 45 and 65 years old with Graves' hyperthyroidism. Here the CDR3 reads CASSDSGGPLTDTQYF. The DNA for the CDR3 is TGTGCCAGCAGTGACTCGGGAGGGCCCTTGACAGATACGCAGTATTTT.